This TCR beta chain was observed in a study of blood T cell repertoires in COVID-19. Produced via immunoSEQ multiplex PCR; TCRdb's table is partial and in-frame only. This table has over 200,000 clones, 80% to 90% appearing once. CDR1 SGHDT and CDR2 YYEEEE come from the germline V gene. With 3 bases removed from V and 6 bases from J, the gap between germline ends came to 16 bases. The CDR3 runs to 14 residues. Those enrolled, adults aged 18 to 89 years, came from about two dozen US areas. Cohort assignment relied on participant-reported clinical history. The gene calls are TRBV5-6 and TRBJ2-7; D may be TRBD1 (7 bases). Sequencing was done on a sample of PBMCs or T cells enriched from blood (not recorded which). This sequence was found in a woman aged 45-65 years who had recovered from COVID-19. CDR3: CASSWRGRRSEQYF. The CDR3 DNA sequence: TGTGCCAGCAGCTGGAGGGGGCGACGTTCCGAGCAGTACTTC.